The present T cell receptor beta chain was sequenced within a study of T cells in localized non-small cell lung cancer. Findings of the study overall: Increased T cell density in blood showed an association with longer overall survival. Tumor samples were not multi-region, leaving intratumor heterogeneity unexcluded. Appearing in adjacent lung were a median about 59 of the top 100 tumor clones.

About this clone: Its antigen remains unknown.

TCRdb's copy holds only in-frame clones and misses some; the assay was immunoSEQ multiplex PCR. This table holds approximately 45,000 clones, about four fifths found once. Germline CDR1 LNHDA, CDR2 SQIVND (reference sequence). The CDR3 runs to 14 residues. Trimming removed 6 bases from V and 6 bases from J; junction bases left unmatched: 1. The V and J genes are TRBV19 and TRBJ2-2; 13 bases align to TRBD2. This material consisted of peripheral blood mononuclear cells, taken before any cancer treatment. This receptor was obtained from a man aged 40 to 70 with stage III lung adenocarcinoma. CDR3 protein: CASRLAGGPGELFF. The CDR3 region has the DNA TGTGCCAGTAGACTAGCGGGGGGGCCCGGGGAGCTGTTTTTT.